This T cell receptor beta chain was captured in a study of PD-L1 blockade in urothelial cancer. The overall study: Analyzed time points were 3 weeks (second dose) and 6 weeks after therapy began.

TCRdb's table, derived via immunoSEQ multiplex PCR, lists solely in-frame clones and lacks some. This table has 50,000 to 60,000 clones, roughly 86% appearing once. This CDR3 is 14 amino acids long. The V and J ends lost 1 base and 0 bases respectively, with 8 bases between them. The germline V gene has CDR1 SGDLS and CDR2 YYNGEE. The sample here was PBMCs, taken around atezolizumab (anti-PD-L1) treatment. The chain carries TRBV9 and TRBJ2-7; D is perhaps TRBD1 (6 bases). This receptor was identified in a man aged 50-60 years with urothelial cancer. For the CDR3, the DNA is TGTGCCAGCAGCGTATTGGACAGCTCCTACGAGCAGTACTTC. This gives the protein CASSVLDSSYEQYF.